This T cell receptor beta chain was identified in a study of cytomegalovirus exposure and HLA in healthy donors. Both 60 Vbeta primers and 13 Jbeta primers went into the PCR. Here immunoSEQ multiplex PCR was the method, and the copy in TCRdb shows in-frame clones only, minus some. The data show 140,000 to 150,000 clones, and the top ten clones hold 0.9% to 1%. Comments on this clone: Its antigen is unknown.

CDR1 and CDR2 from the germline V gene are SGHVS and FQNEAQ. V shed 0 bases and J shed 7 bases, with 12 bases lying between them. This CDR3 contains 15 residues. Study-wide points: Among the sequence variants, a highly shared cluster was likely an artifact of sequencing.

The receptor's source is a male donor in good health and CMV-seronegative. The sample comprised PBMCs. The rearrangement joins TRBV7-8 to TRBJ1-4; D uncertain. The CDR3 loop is CASSLAAGFGEKLFF. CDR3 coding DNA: TGTGCCAGCAGCTTAGCGGCCGGGTTCGGTGAAAAACTGTTTTTT.